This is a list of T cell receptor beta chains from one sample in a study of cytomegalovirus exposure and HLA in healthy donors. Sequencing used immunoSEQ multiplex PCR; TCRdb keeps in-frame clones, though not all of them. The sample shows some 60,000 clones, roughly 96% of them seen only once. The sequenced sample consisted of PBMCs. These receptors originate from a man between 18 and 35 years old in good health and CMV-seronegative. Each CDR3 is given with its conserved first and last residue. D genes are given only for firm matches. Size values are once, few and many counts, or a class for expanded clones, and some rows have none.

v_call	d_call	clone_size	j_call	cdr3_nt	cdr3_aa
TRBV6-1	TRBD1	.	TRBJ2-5	TGTGCCACATCGACAGGGGGCACGGAGACCCAGTACTTC	CATSTGGTETQYF
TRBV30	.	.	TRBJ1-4	TGTGCCTGGACAGGGGAAAATGAAAAACTGTTTTTT	CAWTGENEKLFF
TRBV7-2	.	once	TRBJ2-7	TGTGCCAGCAGCTCCTTGGACAGCCAATACGAGCAGTACTTC	CASSSLDSQYEQYF
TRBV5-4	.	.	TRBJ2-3	TGTGCCAGCAGCTTGGCCCGGCAGTCAGGAGATACGCAGTATTTT	CASSLARQSGDTQYF
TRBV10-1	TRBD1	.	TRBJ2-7	TGCGCCAGACAAAGACAGGGGATGAGCTCCTACGAGCAGTACTTC	CARQRQGMSSYEQYF
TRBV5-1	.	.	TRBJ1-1	TGCGCCAGCAGCTTGGCCTCAGGGGCGCAGGGCACTGAAGCTTTCTTT	CASSLASGAQGTEAFF
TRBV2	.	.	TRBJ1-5	TGTGCCAGCAGGGGGGTTAGGGGGTTAGAGCCCCAGCATTTT	CASRGVRGLEPQHF
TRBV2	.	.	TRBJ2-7	TGTGCCAGCAGTGGTGGACTTTCCCCCGAGCAGTACTTC	CASSGGLSPEQYF
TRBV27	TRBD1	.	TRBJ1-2	TGTGCCAGCGCGACAGGGGTAGGTGGCTACACCTTC	CASATGVGGYTF
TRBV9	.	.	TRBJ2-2	TGTGCCAGCAGCGTAGAAGGGGTGGGGCCCTCCGGGGAGCTGTTTTTT	CASSVEGVGPSGELFF
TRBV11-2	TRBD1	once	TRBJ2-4	TGTGCCAGCAGCTTAGTCGCTGGCTTCGGACAGGGACGAAACATTCAGTACTTC	CASSLVAGFGQGRNIQYF
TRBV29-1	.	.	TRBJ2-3	TGCAGCGTAGCCGGGACATTGCTCAGCACAGATACGCAGTATTTT	CSVAGTLLSTDTQYF
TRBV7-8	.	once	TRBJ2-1	TGTGCCAGCAGCTTAGGGGTACTATACAATGAGCAGTTCTTC	CASSLGVLYNEQFF
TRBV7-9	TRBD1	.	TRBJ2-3	TGTGCCAGCAGCTCGATACAGGGGCCCGGAGGTACGCAGTATTTT	CASSSIQGPGGTQYF
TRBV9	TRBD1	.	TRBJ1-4	TGTGCCAGCAGCGTAAGGGGGACAGGGGATGAAAAACTGTTTTTT	CASSVRGTGDEKLFF
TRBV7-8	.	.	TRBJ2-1	TGTGCCAGCAACTCCCGAGGGGAGCAGTTCTTC	CASNSRGEQFF
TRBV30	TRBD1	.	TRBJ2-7	TGTGCCTGGAGGACAGGGGACTACGAGCAGTACTTC	CAWRTGDYEQYF
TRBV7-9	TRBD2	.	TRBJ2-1	TGTGCCAGCAGCCTTATCGTGCGGGGGACCTACAATGAGCAGTTCTTC	CASSLIVRGTYNEQFF
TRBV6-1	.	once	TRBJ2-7	TGTGCCAGCAGAGTAGCGGTGAGCTCCTACGAGCAGTACTTC	CASRVAVSSYEQYF
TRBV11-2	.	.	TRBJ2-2	TGTGCCAGCAGCTTATACGGACAGTCGAACACCGGGGAGCTGTTTTTT	CASSLYGQSNTGELFF
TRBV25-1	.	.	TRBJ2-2	TGTGCCAGCAGTGGGGGCTGGGAGCTGTTTTTT	CASSGGWELFF
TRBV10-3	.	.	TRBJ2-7	TGTGCCATCAGTGAGTCTGGAGGGGGCAACGAGCAGTACTTC	CAISESGGGNEQYF
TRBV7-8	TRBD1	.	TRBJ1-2	TGTGCCAGCAGCCTGATTCCGGGACAGGGGAGAATCAACTATGGCTACACCTTC	CASSLIPGQGRINYGYTF
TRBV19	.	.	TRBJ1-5	TGTGCCAGTAGTATAAGGAGGGGCAATCAGCCCCAGCATTTT	CASSIRRGNQPQHF
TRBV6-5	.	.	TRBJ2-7	TGTGCCAGCAGTTCCGTTAGCGAGACCCCCTACGAGCAGTACTTC	CASSSVSETPYEQYF
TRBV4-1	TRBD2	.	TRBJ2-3	TGCGCCAGCAGCCCGCGACTAGCGGGAGGCCCAGATACGCAGTATTTT	CASSPRLAGGPDTQYF
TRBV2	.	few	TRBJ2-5	TGTGCCAGCGATACAGGGCTCGAGACCCAGTACTTC	CASDTGLETQYF
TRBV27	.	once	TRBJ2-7	TGTGCCAGCAGTCCCCACACGCCCTACGAGCAGTACTTC	CASSPHTPYEQYF
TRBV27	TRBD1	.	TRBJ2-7	TGTGCCAGCAGTTTATCCCAATGGACAGGCGCTCGGGACGAGCAGTACTTC	CASSLSQWTGARDEQYF
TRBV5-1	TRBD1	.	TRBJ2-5	TGCGCCAGCAGCCTGGTGGTGGCAGGGGGCTTTCGGGGAGAGACCCAGTACTTC	CASSLVVAGGFRGETQYF
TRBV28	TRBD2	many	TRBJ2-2	TGTGCCAGCAGTTTATGGACTAGCGGGAACACCGGGGAGCTGTTTTTT	CASSLWTSGNTGELFF
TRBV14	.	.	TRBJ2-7	TGTGCCAGCAGCCTTACTTCGAGGACTTCCGAGCAGTACTTC	CASSLTSRTSEQYF
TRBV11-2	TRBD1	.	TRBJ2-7	TGTGCCAGCAGCCCTTTCCGGGACAGCACCTACGAGCAGTACTTC	CASSPFRDSTYEQYF
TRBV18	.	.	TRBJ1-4	TGTGCCAGCTCACTTAACGACCGGGGGACTAATGAAAAACTGTTTTTT	CASSLNDRGTNEKLFF
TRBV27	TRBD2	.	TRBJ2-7	TGTGCCAGCAGTTCGGGACTAGCGGTGATCTACGAGCAGTACTTC	CASSSGLAVIYEQYF
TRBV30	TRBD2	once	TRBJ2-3	TGTGCCTGGAGCGGACGGCGGGAGGTTCCAGATACGCAGTATTTT	CAWSGRREVPDTQYF
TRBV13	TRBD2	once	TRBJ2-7	TGTGCCAGCAGCCAGAGGACTAGCGGGAGCTACGAGCAGTACTTC	CASSQRTSGSYEQYF
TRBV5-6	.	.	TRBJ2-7	TGTGCCAGCAGCCCTGAGGGCGCCGAGGGACTCTCCTACGAGCAGTACTTC	CASSPEGAEGLSYEQYF
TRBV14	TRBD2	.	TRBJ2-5	TGTGCCAGCAGCCAAGTTGCGGGAGGATTTGAGACCCAGTACTTC	CASSQVAGGFETQYF
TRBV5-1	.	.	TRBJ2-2	TGCGCCAGCAGCTTGGATGGCCGAAACCTCCCCGGGGAGCTGTTTTTT	CASSLDGRNLPGELFF
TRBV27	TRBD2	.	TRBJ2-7	TGTGCCAGCAGTTTGGCGCTAGCGGGGGACCCCTACGAGCAGTACTTC	CASSLALAGDPYEQYF
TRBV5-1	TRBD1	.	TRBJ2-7	TGCGCCAGCAGCTCCTACCGGGACAGGGGGGCCTACGAGCAGTACTTC	CASSSYRDRGAYEQYF
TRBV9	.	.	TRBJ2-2	TGTGCCAGCAGCGTAGGTCCTGAGATCCGGGGTGGGATCAACGGGGAGCTGTTTTTT	CASSVGPEIRGGINGELFF
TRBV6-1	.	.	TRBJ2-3	TGTGCCAGCAGTCAAAAGGGGGGGCTCGGGGATACGCAGTATTTT	CASSQKGGLGDTQYF
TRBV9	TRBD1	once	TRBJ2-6	TGTGCCAGCAGCGTAGAACAGGGGACCAACGTCCTGACTTTC	CASSVEQGTNVLTF
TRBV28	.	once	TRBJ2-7	TGTGCCAGCAGCGGGAGGACAGGGACCTACGAGCAGTACTTC	CASSGRTGTYEQYF
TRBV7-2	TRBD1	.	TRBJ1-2	TGTGCCAGCAGCTTTGGACAGGGGGCGATTGGCTACACCTTC	CASSFGQGAIGYTF
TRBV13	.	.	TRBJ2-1	TGTGCCAGCAGCTTAAGGGGCTACATCCTTAGCGGATCCTACAATGAGCAGTTCTTC	CASSLRGYILSGSYNEQFF
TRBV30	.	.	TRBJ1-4	TGTGCCTGGAGTGTACTCGGGTGGAAACTGTTTTTT	CAWSVLGWKLFF
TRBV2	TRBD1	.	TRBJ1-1	TGTGCCAGCAGCTTTAGACAGGGGGACACTGAAGCTTTCTTT	CASSFRQGDTEAFF
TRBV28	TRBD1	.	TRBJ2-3	TGTGCCAGCAGGGACAGGGGCCCCCCAGATACGCAGTATTTT	CASRDRGPPDTQYF
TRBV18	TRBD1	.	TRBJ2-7	TGTGCCAGCTCACCCGGACAGGGGGCGTTCGAGCAGTACTTC	CASSPGQGAFEQYF
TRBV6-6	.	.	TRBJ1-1	TGTGCCAGCAGTTACGGCAGGGGCACTGAAGCTTTCTTT	CASSYGRGTEAFF